This T cell receptor (beta chain) originates from a study of T cell repertoires in aging, cancer and after chemotherapy (dated by TCRdb to the late 2010s). Describing the broader study: The donors fell into six age groups ranging from 30 or younger to 70 or older, and each group had at least three individuals. Paired pre- and post-chemotherapy samples in the hematological group came from chronic lymphocytic leukemia patients treated with fludarabine- or bendamustine-based regimens. Some 9 million TCR reads were contained in the full dataset. The study profiled peripheral blood TCR beta repertoires from healthy donors and cancer patients to examine immunoaging and T cell reconstitution after chemotherapy. Alongside approximately 97 healthy donors serving as a reference group, the cohort included approximately 210 cancer patients, of whom some 91 had hematological cancers and more than 110 had solid cancers.

This clonotype counts as medium-sized (0.01 to 0.1%). This receptor's antigen is unknown. No base-level quality is on record; no much larger clone is a single base apart. What the study reported, not specific to this receptor: Lymphoid organ infiltration was present in the hematological cancer patients, and this infiltration may itself impair thymic emigration or the expansion of peripheral T cells. In healthy donors, the decline in TCR diversity with age was mainly due to loss of richness, whereas in cancer patients loss of evenness also played a role. In both cancer cohorts, the median generation probability rose over the chemotherapy interval, which suggests that the repertoire was reconstituted through rebound thymic output. Untreated patients with hematological or solid cancers showed significantly lower blood TCR diversity and higher clonality than age-matched healthy donors. The authors noted that the repertoire data do not allow conclusions about immunological memory after chemotherapy.

Via the germline V gene (reference sequence), CDR1 is MNHEY and CDR2 SMNVEV. The junction shows trimming of 5 bases on V and 2 bases on J, and the gene matches do not reach 2 bases of it. CDR3 length: 13 amino acids, cysteine to phenylalanine. The kept DNA is CDR3 alone, 39 bases in frame from the first base. Genomic DNA extracted from peripheral blood, rather than sorted cells or RNA, was used as the source for amplification of TCR beta rearrangements. Using a mixed TRB-A/B primer pool, multiplex touch-down PCR amplified rearranged TRB sequences covering the V, D and J segments. Illumina adapters and sample indices were added to the amplicons in two consecutive PCR reactions performed with Phusion HS II polymerase. Amplicons were gel-purified using the NucleoSpin Gel and PCR Clean-up kit and were subsequently checked with Qubit and an Agilent 2100 Bioanalyzer. The libraries were sequenced on an Illumina MiSeq with 600-cycle, single-indexed, paired-end runs. Turning to the authors' computational methods: MiXCR versions 2.12 and 3.0.5 were used to process the TRB sequences. Each unique CDR3 nucleotide sequence counted as one clone, and only productive sequences with at least two reads were retained. The repertoire metrics were Shannon diversity, evenness, clonality (calculated as one minus evenness), and diversity profiles parameterized by alpha from 0 to 5. The IGoR algorithm was used to compute generation probabilities of clones in paired pre- and post-chemotherapy samples. Through fastp at Q25 and MiXCR, TCRdb rebuilt clones from the public reads, retaining in-frame beta chains. One record per CDR3 amino acid sequence lists the most common genes and DNA. These V and J calls are TCRdb output, not the study's own analysis. Across this sample there are about 5,000 distinct CDR3 sequences, with approximately 33% seen only once. The top ten constitute 13% to 15% of the sample.

The sample taken for sequencing was blood. Recombination linked TRBV27 to TRBJ2-5, with TRBD1 matching 7 junction bases. The sequence was obtained from a human donor with a blood cancer. This receptor has the CDR3 CASSLRGQETQYF. The nucleotides read TGTGCCAGCAGTCTCAGGGGGCAAGAGACCCAGTACTTC.